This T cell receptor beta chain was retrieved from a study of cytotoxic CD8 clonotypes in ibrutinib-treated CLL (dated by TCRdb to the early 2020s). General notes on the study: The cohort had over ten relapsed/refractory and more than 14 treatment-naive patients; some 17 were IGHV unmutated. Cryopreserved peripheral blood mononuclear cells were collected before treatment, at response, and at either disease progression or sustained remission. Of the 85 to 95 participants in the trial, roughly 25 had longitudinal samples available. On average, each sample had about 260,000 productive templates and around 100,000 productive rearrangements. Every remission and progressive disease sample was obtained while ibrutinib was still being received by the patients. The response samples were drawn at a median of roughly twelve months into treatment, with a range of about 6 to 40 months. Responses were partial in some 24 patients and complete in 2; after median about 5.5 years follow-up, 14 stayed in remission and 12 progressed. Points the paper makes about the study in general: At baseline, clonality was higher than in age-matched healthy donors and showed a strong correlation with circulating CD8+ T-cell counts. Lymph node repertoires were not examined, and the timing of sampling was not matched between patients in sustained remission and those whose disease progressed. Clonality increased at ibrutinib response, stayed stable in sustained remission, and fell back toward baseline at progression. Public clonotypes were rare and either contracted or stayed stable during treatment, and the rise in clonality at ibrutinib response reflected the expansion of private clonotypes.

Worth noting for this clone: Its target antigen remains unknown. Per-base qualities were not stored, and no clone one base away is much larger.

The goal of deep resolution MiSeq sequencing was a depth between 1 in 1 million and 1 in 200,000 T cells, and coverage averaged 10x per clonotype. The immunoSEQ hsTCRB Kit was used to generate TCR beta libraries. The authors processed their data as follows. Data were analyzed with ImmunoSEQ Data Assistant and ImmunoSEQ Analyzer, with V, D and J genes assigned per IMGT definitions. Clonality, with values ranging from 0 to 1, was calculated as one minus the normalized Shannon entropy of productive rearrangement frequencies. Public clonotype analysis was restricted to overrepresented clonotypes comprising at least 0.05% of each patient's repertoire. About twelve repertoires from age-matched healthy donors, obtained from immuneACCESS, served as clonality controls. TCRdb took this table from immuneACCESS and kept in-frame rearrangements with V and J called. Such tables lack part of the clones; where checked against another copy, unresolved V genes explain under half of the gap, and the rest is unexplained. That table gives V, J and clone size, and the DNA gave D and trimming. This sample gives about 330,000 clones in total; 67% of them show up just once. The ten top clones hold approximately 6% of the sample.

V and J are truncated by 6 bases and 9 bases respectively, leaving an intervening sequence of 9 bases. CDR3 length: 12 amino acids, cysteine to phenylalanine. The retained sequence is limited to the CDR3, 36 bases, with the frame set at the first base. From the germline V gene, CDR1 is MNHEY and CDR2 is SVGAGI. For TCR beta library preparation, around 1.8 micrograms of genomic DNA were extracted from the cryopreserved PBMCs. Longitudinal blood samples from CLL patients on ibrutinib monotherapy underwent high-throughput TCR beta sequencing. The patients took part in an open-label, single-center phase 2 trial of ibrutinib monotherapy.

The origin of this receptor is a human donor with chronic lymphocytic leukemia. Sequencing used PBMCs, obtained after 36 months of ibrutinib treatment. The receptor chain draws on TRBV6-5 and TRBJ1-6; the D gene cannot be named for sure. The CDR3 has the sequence CASRREGSPLHF. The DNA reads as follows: TGTGCCAGCAGACGGGAGGGTTCACCCCTCCACTTT.